This T cell receptor beta chain was identified in a study of CD8+ T cells in alopecia areata. Study-level information: Oral tofacitinib (5 to 10 mg twice daily) was administered to treated patients.

Points from the study as a whole: In lesional scalp, particularly from alopecia totalis/universalis, clonality was higher than in normal scalp. Mice gave a clearer picture of TCR sharing than patients did, possibly for HLA-related reasons.

The CDR3 length is 12 residues. V shed 2 bases and J shed 9 bases, with 11 bases lying between them. Per germline, CDR1 GTSNPN and CDR2 SVGIG (reference sequence). Reverse transcription of extracted RNA yielded cDNA, which provided the sequencing template. Sequencing was performed with immunoSEQ multiplex PCR; in TCRdb, only in-frame clones are kept and a portion is missing. Here the sample spans approximately 150,000 clones, around 64% being singletons. Cell sorting was applied to PBMCs, and CD4+ and CD8+ T cells were collected. This clone was seen a few times. The antigen is unknown. Sequencing was performed on CD8+ T cells sorted from blood, taken at week 0. The TCR sequence derives from a human donor with alopecia areata. The chain recombines TRBV30 with TRBJ1-5; D uncertain. In nucleotides, the CDR3 is TGTGCCTGGAGTTCTGCCGTCGGGCCCCAGCATTTT. This translates into CAWSSAVGPQHF.